The present T cell receptor beta chain was sequenced within a study of PD-L1 blockade in urothelial cancer (dated by TCRdb to about 2017). Some background on the complete study: Every patient began therapy around 2014 and was given atezolizumab 1,200 mg intravenously every 3 weeks. Pretreatment blood TCR-seq was available for twenty-nine patients, at least one posttreatment blood collection was obtained for about 24 patients, and tumor TCR-seq was available for about 24 patients. Blood samples gave a median of 141,255 T cells and approximately 81,000 unique TCRs, with a median clonality of roughly 0.081. Durable clinical benefit was defined as progression-free survival longer than 6 months, and TCR features were also tested against progression-free and overall survival. An exploratory multi-omic analysis was conducted of the somatic, immune and clinical correlates of response to PD-L1 blockade with atezolizumab in urothelial cancer. About 10 patients achieved durable clinical benefit and fewer than 25 did not. An ECOG performance status of 0 or 1 was recorded for the patients, and 0 to 3 prior chemotherapy regimens had been received by the patients. TCR sequencing covered pretreatment tumor samples and matched, serially collected peripheral blood taken before and after atezolizumab treatment. In the same patients who had TCR sequencing, pretreatment tumors also underwent whole exome sequencing and RNA sequencing. Blood samples were analyzed 3 weeks after the start of treatment (second dose) and 6 weeks after the start of treatment. Twenty-five of 29 patients were identified as males with urothelial cancer of bladder origin, and a prior smoking history was reported by 18 of 29 patients. Here is what the overall study found, with its caveats: Improved progression-free and overall survival was associated with having pretreatment peripheral blood TCR clonality below the median. At 3 weeks after the start of treatment, tumor-associated TCR clones in peripheral blood had expanded more in patients with durable benefit (n ≈ 20, p = 0.022). Because the sample size was small (n of about 27) and many exploratory analyses were performed, the results are intended to be hypothesis-generating.

Sample time point, as interpreted from the label and publication: pretreatment peripheral blood. A cohort of some 29 patients with locally advanced or metastatic urothelial carcinoma, treated at Memorial Sloan Kettering on a trial protocol, was included. Peripheral blood mononuclear cells were collected from each patient pretreatment and during treatment, giving between 1 and 8 total time points per patient. The Qiagen DNeasy Blood extraction kit was used to purify genomic DNA from total PBMCs and tumor samples. PBMCs were collected pretreatment and during treatment, and were isolated and stored as previously described. Trimming takes 1 base from V and 3 bases from J, and the germline ends sit 10 bases apart. CDR1 and CDR2 were assigned from the germline V gene as SGHTA and FQGNSA. The CDR3 contains 14 residues, cysteine and phenylalanine counted. The read is trimmed to its CDR3 DNA, 42 bases read in frame from base 1.

Regarding this clone: The antigen this receptor binds is unknown. No per-base quality is available; no much larger clone lies one base away.

To estimate absolute template abundance from read counts, synthetic TCR analog templates were spiked into each PCR. TCRbeta CDR3 regions were amplified from genomic DNA with bias-controlled V and J gene primers using the immunoSEQ assay. Sequencing of rearranged TCRbeta segments was performed at approximately 20X coverage. From the authors' description of their analysis: Sequencing errors were corrected by clustering and CDR3s were annotated against IMGT to assign V, D and J genes. Downstream analyses used only productive TCRbeta rearrangements, leaving out any out-of-frame or stop-codon sequences. Clonality was calculated as one minus the Shannon entropy normalized by the log of the number of unique productive sequences. Clones differing between time points or between blood and tumor were identified using Fisher's exact test with Benjamini-Hochberg correction, with an adjusted p below 0.01 applied as the threshold. TCRdb re-hosts the immuneACCESS table, in-frame sequences only. Its copies lack some clones; in the studies checked, an unresolved V gene accounts for under half of them, and the cause for the rest is not known. V and J calls and clone size come straight from that table; D and trimming were deduced from the DNA. The sample contains about 50,000 clones, around nine tenths of them found a single time. The ten biggest clones cover about 14% of the sample.

The source is a woman aged 60-70 years with urothelial cancer. Source: PBMCs, taken around atezolizumab (anti-PD-L1) treatment. The chain is encoded by TRBV7-2 joined to TRBJ2-7; the D gene is perhaps TRBD2, from 5 matching bases. The sequenced DNA is TGTGCCAGCAGCTTAGGGCCGGGAAACTACGAGCAGTACTTC. The translation is CASSLGPGNYEQYF.